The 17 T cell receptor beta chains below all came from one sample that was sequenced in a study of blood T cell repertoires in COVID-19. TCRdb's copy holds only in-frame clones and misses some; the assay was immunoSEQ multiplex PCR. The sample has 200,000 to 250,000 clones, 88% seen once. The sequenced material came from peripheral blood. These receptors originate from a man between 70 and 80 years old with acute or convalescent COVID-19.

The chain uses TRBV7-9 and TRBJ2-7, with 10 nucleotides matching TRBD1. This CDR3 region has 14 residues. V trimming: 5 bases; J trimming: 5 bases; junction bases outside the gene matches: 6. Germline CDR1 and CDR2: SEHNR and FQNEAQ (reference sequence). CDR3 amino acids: CASSIRQGADEQYF. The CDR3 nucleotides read TGTGCCAGCAGCATAAGACAGGGGGCGGACGAGCAGTACTTC.

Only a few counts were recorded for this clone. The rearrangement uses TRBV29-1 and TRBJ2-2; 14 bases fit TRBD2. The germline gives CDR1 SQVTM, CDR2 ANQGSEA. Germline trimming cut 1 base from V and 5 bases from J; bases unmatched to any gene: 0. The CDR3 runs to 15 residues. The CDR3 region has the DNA TGCAGCGTTGAAGGACTAGCGGGAGGGACCGGGGAGCTGTTTTTT. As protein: CSVEGLAGGTGELFF.

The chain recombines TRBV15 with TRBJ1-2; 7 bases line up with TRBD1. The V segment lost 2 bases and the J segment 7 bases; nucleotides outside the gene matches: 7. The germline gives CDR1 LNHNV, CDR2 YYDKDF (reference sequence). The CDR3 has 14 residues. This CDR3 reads CATSRRTGLFGYTF. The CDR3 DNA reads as TGTGCCACCAGCAGACGGACAGGCCTCTTTGGCTACACCTTC.

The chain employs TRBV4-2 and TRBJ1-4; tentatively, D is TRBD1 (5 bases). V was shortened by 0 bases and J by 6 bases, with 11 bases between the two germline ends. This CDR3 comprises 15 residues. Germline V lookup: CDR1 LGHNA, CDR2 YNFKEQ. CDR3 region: CASSQDSGGDEKLFF. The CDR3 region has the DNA TGTGCCAGCAGCCAAGATTCGGGGGGGGATGAAAAACTGTTTTTT.

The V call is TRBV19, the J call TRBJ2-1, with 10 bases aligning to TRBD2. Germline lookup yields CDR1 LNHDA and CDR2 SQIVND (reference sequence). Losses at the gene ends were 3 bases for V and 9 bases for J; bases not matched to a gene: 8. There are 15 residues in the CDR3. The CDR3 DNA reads TGTGCCAGTAGTATCGGGCTAGCGGGAGTACTTGAGCAGTTCTTC. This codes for CASSIGLAGVLEQFF. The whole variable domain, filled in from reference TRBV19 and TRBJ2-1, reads DGGITQSPKYLFRKEGQNVTLSCEQNLNHDAMYWYRQDPGQGLRLIYYSQIVNDFQKGDIAEGYSVSREKKESFPLTVTSAQKNPTAFYLCASSIGLAGVLEQFFGPGTRLTVL.

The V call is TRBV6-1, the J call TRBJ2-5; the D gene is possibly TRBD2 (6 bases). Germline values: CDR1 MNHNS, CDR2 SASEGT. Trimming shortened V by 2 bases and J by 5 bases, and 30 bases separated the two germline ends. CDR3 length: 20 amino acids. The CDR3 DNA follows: TGTGCCAGCAGTGAATACCATAGGGGAACTAGCTTCCTCCCTGGGGAGACCCAGTACTTC. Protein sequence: CASSEYHRGTSFLPGETQYF.

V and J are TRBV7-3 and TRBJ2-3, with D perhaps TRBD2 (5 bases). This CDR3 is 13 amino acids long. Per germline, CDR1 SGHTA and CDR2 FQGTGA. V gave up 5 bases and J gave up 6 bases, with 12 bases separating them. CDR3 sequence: CASSPQRSDTQYF. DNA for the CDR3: TGTGCCAGCAGCCCCCAGCGGTCCGATACGCAGTATTTT.

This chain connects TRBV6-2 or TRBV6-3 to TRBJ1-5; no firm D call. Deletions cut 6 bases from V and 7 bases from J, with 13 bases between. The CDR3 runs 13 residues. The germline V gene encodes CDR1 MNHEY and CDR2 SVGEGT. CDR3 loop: CASSSDSYQPQHF. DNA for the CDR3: TGTGCCAGCAGCTCTGACTCCTACCAGCCCCAGCATTTT.

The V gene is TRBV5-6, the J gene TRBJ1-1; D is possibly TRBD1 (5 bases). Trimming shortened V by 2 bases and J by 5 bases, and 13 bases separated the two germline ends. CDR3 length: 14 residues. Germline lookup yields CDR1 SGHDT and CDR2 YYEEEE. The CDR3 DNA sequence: TGTGCCAGCAGCTTTGGGGGGACCTCAACTGAAGCTTTCTTT. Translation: CASSFGGTSTEAFF.

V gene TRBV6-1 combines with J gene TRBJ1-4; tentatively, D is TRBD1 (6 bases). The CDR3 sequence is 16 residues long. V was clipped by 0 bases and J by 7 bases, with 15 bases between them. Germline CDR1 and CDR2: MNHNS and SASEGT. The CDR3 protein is CASSEAYPGGREKLFF. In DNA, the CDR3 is TGTGCCAGCAGTGAAGCGTATCCGGGGGGCCGTGAAAAACTGTTTTTT.

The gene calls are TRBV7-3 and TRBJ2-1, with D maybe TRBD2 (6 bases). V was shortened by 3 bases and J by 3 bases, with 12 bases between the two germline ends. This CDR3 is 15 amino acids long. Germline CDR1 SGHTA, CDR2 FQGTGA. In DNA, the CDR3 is TGTGCCAGCAGCTTGGGGACTTCGAGCTACAATGAGCAGTTCTTC. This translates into CASSLGTSSYNEQFF.

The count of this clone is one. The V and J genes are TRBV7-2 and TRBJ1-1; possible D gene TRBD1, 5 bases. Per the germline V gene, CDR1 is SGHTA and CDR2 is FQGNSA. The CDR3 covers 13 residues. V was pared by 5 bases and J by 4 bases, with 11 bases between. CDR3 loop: CASSLGHPTEAFF. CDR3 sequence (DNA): TGTGCCAGCAGCCTCGGACATCCCACTGAAGCTTTCTTT.

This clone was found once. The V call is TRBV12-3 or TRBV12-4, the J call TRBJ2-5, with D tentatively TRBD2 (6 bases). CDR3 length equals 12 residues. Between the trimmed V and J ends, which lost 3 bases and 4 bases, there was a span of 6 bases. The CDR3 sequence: CASSFGGETQYF. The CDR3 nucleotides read TGTGCCAGCAGTTTCGGGGGAGAGACCCAGTACTTC.

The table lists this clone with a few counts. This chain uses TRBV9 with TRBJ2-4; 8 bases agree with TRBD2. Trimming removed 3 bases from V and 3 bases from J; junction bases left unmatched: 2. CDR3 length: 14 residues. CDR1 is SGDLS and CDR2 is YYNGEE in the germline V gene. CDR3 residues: CASSAGTSKNIQYF. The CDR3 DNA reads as TGTGCCAGCAGCGCAGGGACTAGCAAAAACATTCAGTACTTC.

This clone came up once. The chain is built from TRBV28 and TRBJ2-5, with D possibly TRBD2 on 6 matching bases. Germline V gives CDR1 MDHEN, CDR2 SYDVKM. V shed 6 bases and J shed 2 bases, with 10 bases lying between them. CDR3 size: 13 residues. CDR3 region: CASRPGLQETQYF. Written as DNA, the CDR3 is TGTGCCAGCAGACCGGGACTGCAAGAGACCCAGTACTTC.

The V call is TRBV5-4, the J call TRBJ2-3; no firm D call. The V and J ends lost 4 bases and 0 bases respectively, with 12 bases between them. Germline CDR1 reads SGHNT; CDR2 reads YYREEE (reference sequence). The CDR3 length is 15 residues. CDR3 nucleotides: TGTGCCAGCAGCCCCGAAACTTGGAGCACAGATACGCAGTATTTT. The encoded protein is CASSPETWSTDTQYF.

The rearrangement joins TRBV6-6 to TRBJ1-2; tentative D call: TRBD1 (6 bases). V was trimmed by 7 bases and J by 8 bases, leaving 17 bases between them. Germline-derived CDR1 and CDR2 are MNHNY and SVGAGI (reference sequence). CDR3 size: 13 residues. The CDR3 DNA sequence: TGTGCCAGCAACTCGCAGGGGATGTTCGGCTACACCTTC. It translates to CASNSQGMFGYTF.